Listed below are T cell receptor beta chains from one sample, sequenced in a study of blood T cell repertoires in COVID-19. Sequencing was performed with immunoSEQ multiplex PCR; in TCRdb, only in-frame clones are kept and a portion is missing. The sample yields approximately 120,000 clones, around 85% seen once. Sequenced material: peripheral blood. These receptor sequences come from a woman of 80 years or more with COVID-19, enrolled during active disease. Each CDR3 is given with its conserved first and last residue. A D gene is named only where the DNA matches it firmly. Part of the rows lack a size; the others show once, few, many or a class for expanded clones.

V gene: TRBV5-5; clone size: -; D gene: -; J gene: TRBJ1-2; CDR3 protein: CASSLESNSGTSYGYTF; CDR3 DNA: TGTGCCAGCAGCCTGGAAAGTAATAGTGGTACCTCTTATGGCTACACCTTC
V gene: TRBV5-1; clone size: -; D gene: TRBD1; J gene: TRBJ2-5; CDR3 protein: CASSWGRQGETQYF; CDR3 DNA: TGCGCCAGCAGCTGGGGGAGACAGGGCGAGACCCAGTACTTC
V gene: TRBV3-1/TRBV3-2; clone size: -; D gene: -; J gene: TRBJ2-1; CDR3 protein: CASSQAAYRPQSNEQFF; CDR3 DNA: TGTGCCAGCAGCCAAGCCGCCTACAGGCCTCAGTCCAATGAGCAGTTCTTC
V gene: TRBV4-3; clone size: -; D gene: -; J gene: TRBJ1-1; CDR3 protein: CASSQSAGAVTEAFF; CDR3 DNA: TGCGCCAGCAGCCAATCGGCGGGGGCAGTCACTGAAGCTTTCTTT
V gene: TRBV12-5; clone size: -; D gene: TRBD1; J gene: TRBJ2-2; CDR3 protein: CASGLRTGSDTGELFF; CDR3 DNA: TGTGCTAGTGGTTTGCGGACAGGGTCGGACACCGGGGAGCTGTTTTTT
V gene: TRBV29-1; clone size: -; D gene: -; J gene: TRBJ1-2; CDR3 protein: CSVAVLGGNGYTF; CDR3 DNA: TGCAGCGTTGCCGTGCTCGGGGGAAATGGCTACACCTTC
V gene: TRBV7-2; clone size: -; D gene: TRBD2; J gene: TRBJ2-1; CDR3 protein: CASSLGVTSGYNEQFF; CDR3 DNA: TGTGCCAGCAGCTTAGGGGTCACTAGCGGGTACAATGAGCAGTTCTTC
V gene: TRBV7-2; clone size: -; D gene: -; J gene: TRBJ2-5; CDR3 protein: CASSFQLAQETQYF; CDR3 DNA: TGTGCCAGCAGCTTCCAACTCGCCCAAGAGACCCAGTACTTC
V gene: TRBV18; clone size: -; D gene: TRBD2; J gene: TRBJ2-1; CDR3 protein: CASSPLTSGFYNEQFF; CDR3 DNA: TGTGCCAGCTCACCATTAACTAGCGGGTTCTACAATGAGCAGTTCTTC
V gene: TRBV14; clone size: -; D gene: -; J gene: TRBJ2-3; CDR3 protein: CASSRASGLGTDTQYF; CDR3 DNA: TGTGCCAGCAGCCGTGCCAGCGGGCTTGGCACAGATACGCAGTATTTT
V gene: TRBV7-3; clone size: once; D gene: -; J gene: TRBJ2-7; CDR3 protein: CASSRDKNYEQYF; CDR3 DNA: TGTGCCAGCAGCCGGGACAAAAACTACGAGCAGTACTTC
V gene: TRBV19; clone size: few; D gene: TRBD1; J gene: TRBJ1-2; CDR3 protein: CASSLRDRGAYGYTF; CDR3 DNA: TGTGCCAGTAGTCTTCGGGACAGGGGGGCCTATGGCTACACCTTC
V gene: TRBV15; clone size: -; D gene: TRBD1; J gene: TRBJ1-2; CDR3 protein: CATSRKSGGVNGYTF; CDR3 DNA: TGTGCCACCAGCCGCAAATCAGGGGGAGTAAATGGCTACACCTTC
V gene: TRBV5-6; clone size: -; D gene: -; J gene: TRBJ2-1; CDR3 protein: CVSSFKTGKYNEQFF; CDR3 DNA: TGTGTCAGCAGCTTCAAAACAGGGAAGTACAATGAGCAGTTCTTC
V gene: TRBV6-6; clone size: -; D gene: -; J gene: TRBJ1-1; CDR3 protein: CASRRGQSGTEAFF; CDR3 DNA: TGTGCCAGCAGACGCGGACAGTCAGGCACTGAAGCTTTCTTT
V gene: TRBV28; clone size: -; D gene: -; J gene: TRBJ2-1; CDR3 protein: CASSSMRGKIYNEQFF; CDR3 DNA: TGTGCCAGCAGTTCTATGAGGGGGAAGATCTACAATGAGCAGTTCTTC
V gene: TRBV7-9; clone size: -; D gene: -; J gene: TRBJ1-6; CDR3 protein: CASSLGPWGEDSPLHF; CDR3 DNA: TGTGCCAGCAGCTTAGGGCCTTGGGGGGAAGATTCACCCCTCCACTTT
V gene: TRBV5-1; clone size: once; D gene: -; J gene: TRBJ1-2; CDR3 protein: CASSSGTGEGYTF; CDR3 DNA: TGCGCCAGCAGCTCAGGAACTGGCGAGGGCTACACCTTC
V gene: TRBV19; clone size: -; D gene: -; J gene: TRBJ1-1; CDR3 protein: CASSMISSGGPAFF; CDR3 DNA: TGTGCCAGTAGTATGATCTCTTCCGGAGGTCCGGCTTTCTTT
V gene: TRBV7-2; clone size: -; D gene: TRBD2; J gene: TRBJ2-5; CDR3 protein: CASGLGASGSGTQYF; CDR3 DNA: TGTGCCAGCGGCTTAGGGGCTAGCGGGAGTGGGACCCAGTACTTC
V gene: TRBV5-6; clone size: -; D gene: TRBD1; J gene: TRBJ2-7; CDR3 protein: CASSYGQGGRKQYF; CDR3 DNA: TGTGCCAGCAGCTACGGACAGGGCGGAAGAAAGCAGTACTTC
V gene: TRBV3-1/TRBV3-2; clone size: -; D gene: -; J gene: TRBJ2-7; CDR3 protein: CASSQVEEQYF; CDR3 DNA: TGTGCCAGCAGCCAAGTAGAGGAGCAGTACTTC
V gene: TRBV7-8; clone size: -; D gene: TRBD1; J gene: TRBJ1-4; CDR3 protein: CASSQMRTGGFEKLFF; CDR3 DNA: TGTGCCAGCAGCCAGATGAGGACAGGGGGGTTTGAAAAACTGTTTTTT
V gene: TRBV19; clone size: once; D gene: -; J gene: TRBJ2-4; CDR3 protein: CASSFGGRIKNIQYF; CDR3 DNA: TGTGCCAGTAGTTTTGGAGGGCGGATCAAAAACATTCAGTACTTC
V gene: TRBV27; clone size: -; D gene: -; J gene: TRBJ2-1; CDR3 protein: CASSLSRYNEQFF; CDR3 DNA: TGTGCCAGCAGTTTATCCCGGTACAATGAGCAGTTCTTC
V gene: TRBV28; clone size: -; D gene: -; J gene: TRBJ1-3; CDR3 protein: CASSGTSSGNTIYF; CDR3 DNA: TGTGCCAGCAGTGGGACAAGCTCTGGAAACACCATATATTTT
V gene: TRBV7-9; clone size: -; D gene: -; J gene: TRBJ2-2; CDR3 protein: CASSLTSYTGELFF; CDR3 DNA: TGTGCCAGCAGCTTGACTAGTTACACCGGGGAGCTGTTTTTT
V gene: TRBV6-5; clone size: -; D gene: TRBD1; J gene: TRBJ2-6; CDR3 protein: CASRTGAVGANVLTF; CDR3 DNA: TGTGCCAGCAGGACAGGGGCAGTTGGGGCCAACGTCCTGACTTTC
V gene: TRBV6-6; clone size: -; D gene: -; J gene: TRBJ1-5; CDR3 protein: CASSSTALRPQHF; CDR3 DNA: TGTGCCAGCAGTTCGACTGCCCTAAGGCCCCAGCATTTT
V gene: TRBV5-6; clone size: -; D gene: -; J gene: TRBJ1-3; CDR3 protein: CASSFGTPDGSGNTIYF; CDR3 DNA: TGTGCCAGCAGCTTCGGGACACCGGATGGCTCTGGAAACACCATATATTTT
V gene: TRBV6-5; clone size: -; D gene: TRBD2; J gene: TRBJ2-1; CDR3 protein: CASSTGLEEQFF; CDR3 DNA: TGTGCCAGCAGTACGGGACTAGAGGAGCAGTTCTTC
V gene: TRBV6-1; clone size: once; D gene: TRBD1; J gene: TRBJ2-2; CDR3 protein: CASSVNPGQAAGELFF; CDR3 DNA: TGTGCCAGCAGTGTAAACCCGGGACAGGCAGCCGGGGAGCTGTTTTTT
V gene: TRBV7-3; clone size: -; D gene: -; J gene: TRBJ1-1; CDR3 protein: CASSPTGVTEAFF; CDR3 DNA: TGTGCCAGCAGCCCGACTGGAGTCACTGAAGCTTTCTTT
V gene: TRBV4-3; clone size: -; D gene: TRBD2; J gene: TRBJ2-7; CDR3 protein: CASSPASGSYEQYF; CDR3 DNA: TGCGCCAGCAGCCCGGCTAGCGGGAGTTACGAGCAGTACTTC
V gene: TRBV2; clone size: -; D gene: TRBD2; J gene: TRBJ2-3; CDR3 protein: CASHQGLANTDTQYF; CDR3 DNA: TGTGCCAGCCACCAGGGACTAGCAAACACAGATACGCAGTATTTT
V gene: TRBV7-3; clone size: -; D gene: -; J gene: TRBJ2-3; CDR3 protein: CASSKDRERTQYF; CDR3 DNA: TGTGCCAGCAGCAAGGACCGGGAGAGGACGCAGTATTTT
V gene: TRBV27; clone size: -; D gene: -; J gene: TRBJ2-3; CDR3 protein: CASSLSPTTTGSDTQYF; CDR3 DNA: TGTGCCAGCAGTTTATCACCCACGACTACCGGGTCGGATACGCAGTATTTT
V gene: TRBV29-1; clone size: -; D gene: TRBD2; J gene: TRBJ2-7; CDR3 protein: CSAALAGSSYEQYF; CDR3 DNA: TGCAGCGCCGCCCTAGCGGGGAGCTCCTACGAGCAGTACTTC
V gene: TRBV7-2; clone size: -; D gene: TRBD2; J gene: TRBJ2-1; CDR3 protein: CASGTTSGYNEQFF; CDR3 DNA: TGTGCCAGCGGTACGACTAGCGGGTACAATGAGCAGTTCTTC
V gene: TRBV7-8; clone size: -; D gene: TRBD1; J gene: TRBJ2-1; CDR3 protein: CASSLEGQGGNEQFF; CDR3 DNA: TGTGCCAGCAGCTTAGAGGGACAGGGAGGCAATGAGCAGTTCTTC
V gene: TRBV19; clone size: -; D gene: -; J gene: TRBJ2-5; CDR3 protein: CASSTGLEETQYF; CDR3 DNA: TGTGCCAGTAGCACAGGGTTAGAAGAGACCCAGTACTTC
V gene: TRBV7-3; clone size: once; D gene: -; J gene: TRBJ1-1; CDR3 protein: CASSAQVPGTEAFF; CDR3 DNA: TGTGCCAGCAGCGCACAGGTCCCTGGAACTGAAGCTTTCTTT
V gene: TRBV5-1; clone size: -; D gene: TRBD2; J gene: TRBJ2-7; CDR3 protein: CASSVGLADRIAYEQYF; CDR3 DNA: TGCGCCAGCAGCGTGGGACTAGCGGACAGAATCGCCTACGAGCAGTACTTC
V gene: TRBV5-6; clone size: -; D gene: -; J gene: TRBJ1-3; CDR3 protein: CASSWVQGGNTIYF; CDR3 DNA: TGTGCCAGCAGCTGGGTCCAGGGTGGAAACACCATATATTTT
V gene: TRBV11-3; clone size: -; D gene: TRBD2; J gene: TRBJ2-7; CDR3 protein: CASSAGLADEQYF; CDR3 DNA: TGTGCCAGCAGCGCGGGACTAGCGGACGAGCAGTACTTC
V gene: TRBV2; clone size: -; D gene: TRBD2; J gene: TRBJ2-1; CDR3 protein: CASSEGLAGLNEQFF; CDR3 DNA: TGTGCCAGCAGCGAAGGACTAGCGGGACTTAATGAGCAGTTCTTC
V gene: TRBV19; clone size: -; D gene: -; J gene: TRBJ2-1; CDR3 protein: CASSPPDTTFRQFF; CDR3 DNA: TGTGCCAGTAGCCCCCCCGACACCACATTTAGGCAGTTCTTC
V gene: TRBV6-5; clone size: -; D gene: -; J gene: TRBJ2-1; CDR3 protein: CASSPGMATYNEQFF; CDR3 DNA: TGTGCCAGCAGTCCAGGTATGGCAACTTACAATGAGCAGTTCTTC